The present entry profiles one T cell receptor (beta chain) with its context. The entry originates in a study of CD8 T cells in ankylosing spondylitis. The V gene lost 5 bases and the J gene lost 0 bases, with 8 bases spanning the gap. The V gene's germline CDR1 is DFQATT and CDR2 SNEGSKA (reference sequence). This CDR3 has 13 amino acids. TCRdb fed the 5' RACE reads into MiXCR, producing one record per CDR3 protein. The sample has about 250,000 distinct CDR3 sequences, approximately 30% seen once. The chain carries TRBV20-1 and TRBJ1-3; D call uncertain. The TCR originated in a male donor with ankylosing spondylitis or in good health (not recorded which). Sequencing used blood, either unsorted or a sorted T cell fraction (not recorded which). The CDR3 nucleotides are TGCAGTGCTTACCCTCTCTCTGGAAACACCATATATTTT. Translated, it gives CSAYPLSGNTIYF.